The 3 T cell receptor beta chains given below trace back to one sample, sequenced in a study of shared clonotypes between healthy human individuals. Here immunoSEQ multiplex PCR was the method, and the copy in TCRdb shows in-frame clones only, minus some. The data show about 2.4 million clones, around nine tenths seen once. Sequenced input: naive CD4+ T cells sorted from blood. Noted subset: CD45RA+ positively selected. All receptors derive from a man between 18 and 35 years old in good health.

The V gene is TRBV5-6, the J gene TRBJ1-1; perhaps TRBD1 as D (6 bases). Germline lookup yields CDR1 SGHDT and CDR2 YYEEEE. The CDR3 is made up of 15 amino acids. Trimming cost V 4 bases and J 4 bases, with 17 bases left between them. CDR3 residues: CASSRKQGRRTEAFF. The CDR3 nucleotides read TGTGCCAGCAGCAGGAAACAGGGACGGCGCACTGAAGCTTTCTTT.

The rearrangement uses TRBV5-6 and TRBJ1-6; TRBD1 agrees at 9 bases. The V gene's germline CDR1 is SGHDT and CDR2 YYEEEE. There are 16 residues in the CDR3. V lost 5 bases and J lost 5; bases outside the gene matches: 8. The CDR3 region is CASRAGTGRNNSPLHF. DNA for the CDR3: TGTGCCAGCAGGGCCGGGACAGGGAGGAATAATTCACCCCTCCACTTT.

Comments on this clone: Other DNA sequences of this sample code for an identical CDR3. The CDR3 spells CASSRQPNQPQHF. CDR3 sequence (DNA): TGTGCCAGCAGTCGACAGCCCAATCAGCCCCAGCATTTT. The gene calls are TRBV6-5 and TRBJ1-5; tentatively, D is TRBD1 (5 bases). The germline V gene has CDR1 MNHEY and CDR2 SVGAGI. Trimming cost V 5 bases and J 3 bases, with 8 bases left between them. The CDR3 runs to 13 residues.